Below, 18 T cell receptor beta chains from the same sample are listed, as sequenced in a study of T cell repertoires in cytomegalovirus infection. TCRdb analysed the reads with MiXCR anew, one entry per CDR3 protein. The data show 640,000 or so distinct CDR3 sequences, around a third seen once. Their antigens remain unidentified. The material sequenced was cultured PBMCs, taken from culture after CMV antigen stimulation. The receptors stem from a human donor in good health (CMV status not recorded). Some clones in this sample may be carry-over from other donors' samples.

This chain uses TRBV6-1 with TRBJ1-6; no definite D call. Per germline, CDR1 MNHNS and CDR2 SASEGT. The CDR3 loop spans 12 amino acids. The V end lost 8 bases, the J end lost 4 bases, and 6 bases lay between the germline ends. CDR3 amino acids: CASAGYNSPLHF. The CDR3 DNA sequence: TGTGCCAGCGCCGGGTATAATTCACCCCTCCACTTT.

V usage is TRBV12-3 or TRBV12-4 and J usage is TRBJ1-1; D is undetermined. Trimming shortened V by 1 base and J by 9 bases, and 9 bases separated the two germline ends. The CDR3 is made up of 12 amino acids. CDR3 region: CASSLGQDQAFF. The CDR3 region has the DNA TGTGCCAGCAGTTTAGGACAAGATCAAGCTTTCTTT.

In its sample, this clonotype was seen many times. The J gene is TRBJ2-3, the V gene TRBV7-2; D not resolved. The CDR3 covers 12 residues. The germline CDR1 and CDR2 sequences are SGHTA and FQGNSA. The V end lost 2 bases, the J end lost 3 bases, and 3 bases lay between the germline ends. CDR3 sequence: CASSLPTDTQYF. For the CDR3, the DNA is TGTGCCAGCAGCTTACCTACAGATACGCAGTATTTT.

This CDR3 is CASSLDGPNQPQHF. The CDR3 DNA reads as TGTGCCAGCAGCCTTGACGGGCCTAATCAGCCCCAGCATTTT. The rearrangement uses TRBV5-4 and TRBJ1-5; D uncertain. This CDR3 has 14 amino acids. V dropped 4 bases and J dropped 4 bases, with 12 bases sitting between them. CDR1 and CDR2 from the germline V gene are SGHNT and YYREEE (reference sequence).

The genes are TRBV7-2 and TRBJ1-5; maybe TRBD1 (6 bases). Trimming took off 5 bases at V and 11 bases at J, with 13 bases between the two ends. This CDR3 spans 12 amino acids. Germline lookup yields CDR1 SGHTA and CDR2 FQGNSA. This chain's CDR3 is CASSEGGGSQHF. The CDR3 DNA reads as TGTGCCAGCAGCGAAGGAGGGGGATCCCAGCATTTT.

This clonotype was recorded once. The CDR3 sequence is CSVYLAGVYTQYF. The CDR3 DNA is TGCAGCGTTTATCTAGCGGGAGTTTATACGCAGTATTTT. V is TRBV29-1 and J is TRBJ2-3, with 10 bases that match TRBD2. V lost 5 bases and J lost 7; bases outside the gene matches: 6. This CDR3 is 13 amino acids long. Germline CDR1 reads SQVTM; CDR2 reads ANQGSEA.

The table lists this clonotype with a few counts. This chain links TRBV7-6 with TRBJ2-5, with D unclear. V gave up 10 bases and J gave up 5 bases, with 8 bases separating them. The CDR3 sequence is 10 residues long. The germline V gene has CDR1 SGHVS and CDR2 FNYEAQ. The CDR3 loop is CATRVETQYF. CDR3 in DNA: TGTGCCACCAGAGTTGAGACCCAGTACTTC.

V is TRBV12-3 or TRBV12-4 and J is TRBJ2-7; perhaps TRBD1 as D (5 bases). The V end lost 4 bases, the J end lost 4 bases, and 14 bases lay between the germline ends. This CDR3 comprises 14 residues. This CDR3 reads CASSSGIGGYEQYF. As DNA, the CDR3 is TGTGCCAGCAGTTCAGGGATAGGTGGGTACGAGCAGTACTTC.

This clonotype was recorded many times. V is TRBV7-8 and J is TRBJ1-5; perhaps TRBD1 as D (6 bases). The germline V gene encodes CDR1 SGHVS and CDR2 FQNEAQ. The CDR3 spans 15 residues. V gave up 5 bases and J gave up 6 bases, with 17 bases separating them. In nucleotides, the CDR3 is TGTGCCAGCAGCAGCGTACAGGGAGTAAGTCAGCCCCAGCATTTT. It encodes CASSSVQGVSQPQHF. The variable domain in full, completed from reference TRBV7-8 and TRBJ1-5, reads GAGVSQSPRYKVAKRGQDVALRCDPISGHVSLFWYQQALGQGPEFLTYFQNEAQLDKSGLPSDRFFAERPEGSVSTLKIQRTQQEDSAVYLCASSSVQGVSQPQHFGDGTRLSIL.

This clonotype was detected only a few times. The chain employs TRBV20-1 and TRBJ2-5; D is unresolved. The CDR3 length is 11 residues. Germline V gene lookup returns CDR1 DFQATT and CDR2 SNEGSKA (reference sequence). Trimming shortened V by 4 bases and J by 7 bases, and 10 bases separated the two germline ends. The CDR3 nucleotides are TGCAGTGCTAAAGAGATGGGGACCCAGTACTTC. Its protein is CSAKEMGTQYF.

This clonotype came up many times. This sequence joins TRBV7-9 and TRBJ2-7; D ambiguous. Trimming shortened V by 4 bases and J by 0 bases, and 13 bases separated the two germline ends. CDR1 is SEHNR, CDR2 FQNEAQ, per germline (reference sequence). This CDR3 has 15 residues. CDR3 nucleotide sequence: TGTGCCAGCAGCTCAGGTCACGGCCCCTCCTACGAGCAGTACTTC. Its protein product is CASSSGHGPSYEQYF. Full variable domain (rest looked up from reference TRBV7-9 and TRBJ2-7): DTGVSQNPRHKITKRGQNVTFRCDPISEHNRLYWYRQTLGQGPEFLTYFQNEAQLEKSRLLSDRFSAERPKGSFSTLEIQRTEQGDSAMYLCASSSGHGPSYEQYFGPGTRLTVT.

The chain recombines TRBV10-3 with TRBJ2-5; 9 bases fit TRBD1. Germline V gene data show CDR1 as ENHRY and CDR2 as SYGVKD. Trimming at V came to 4 bases and at J to 2 bases, leaving 5 bases not matched to a gene. This CDR3 contains 15 residues. The DNA for the CDR3 is TGTGCCATCAGTGGACAGGGACAGGGTCAAGAGACCCAGTACTTC. Residues: CAISGQGQGQETQYF.

A few counts support this clonotype. The chain joins TRBV12-3 or TRBV12-4 to TRBJ2-1, with 11 bases identical to TRBD2. The trim removed 6 bases at V and 7 bases at J, leaving 8 bases unmatched. The CDR3 runs to 15 residues. The CDR3 protein is CASRHAGLAVNEQFF. The CDR3 DNA follows: TGTGCCAGCAGACATGCGGGACTAGCGGTGAATGAGCAGTTCTTC.

This clonotype appeared a few times. This chain links TRBV3-1 with TRBJ2-1; D gene uncertain. CDR3 size: 13 residues. The germline CDR1 and CDR2 sequences are LGHDT and YNNKEL (reference sequence). V dropped 0 bases and J dropped 8 bases, with 8 bases sitting between them. The CDR3 reads CASSQEGIDEQFF. The DNA of the CDR3 is TGTGCCAGCAGCCAAGAGGGGATTGATGAGCAGTTCTTC.

The chain uses TRBV13 and TRBJ1-1; TRBD1 agrees at 11 bases. Germline assignment: CDR1 PRHDT and CDR2 FYEKMQ (reference sequence). The length of the CDR3 is 17 residues. Trimming at V came to 5 bases and at J to 0 bases, leaving 8 bases not matched to a gene. The CDR3 is CASSPGGDRGVNTEAFF. The CDR3 nucleotides are TGTGCCAGCAGCCCTGGGGGGGACAGGGGGGTGAACACTGAAGCTTTCTTT.

The chain employs TRBV19 and TRBJ1-5; tentative D call: TRBD1 (6 bases). Trimming stripped 6 bases from V and 0 bases from J, with 12 bases between. This CDR3 comprises 15 residues. The germline gives CDR1 LNHDA, CDR2 SQIVND (reference sequence). The CDR3 DNA follows: TGTGCCAGTAGGAAACAGGGCTATAGCAATCAGCCCCAGCATTTT. Translating it yields CASRKQGYSNQPQHF.

This clonotype appeared a few times. The CDR3 loop reads CASSPPGHRQVTEAFF. The CDR3 DNA sequence: TGTGCCAGCAGTCCGCCCGGCCATCGACAAGTTACTGAAGCTTTCTTT. V and J are TRBV6-2 or TRBV6-3 and TRBJ1-1, with D unclear. The CDR3 length is 16 residues. Trimming cost V 5 bases and J 5 bases, with 21 bases left between them. CDR1 is MNHEY and CDR2 is SVGEGT in the germline V gene.

This clonotype was counted only a few times. The chain employs TRBV11-2 and TRBJ2-1; 8 bases map to TRBD2. The J segment lost 9 bases and the V segment lost 2 bases, leaving 9 bases of the junction unmatched. Germline assignment: CDR1 SGHAT and CDR2 FQNNGV. This CDR3 has 15 amino acids. CDR3 residues: CASSLQRRGASEQFF. The CDR3 DNA sequence: TGTGCCAGCAGCTTACAGAGGCGGGGGGCATCTGAGCAGTTCTTC. Variable domain in full (rest from reference TRBV11-2 and TRBJ2-1): EAGVAQSPRYKIIEKRQSVAFWCNPISGHATLYWYQQILGQGPKLLIQFQNNGVVDDSQLPKDRFSAERLKGVDSTLKIQPAKLEDSAVYLCASSLQRRGASEQFFGPGTRLTVL.